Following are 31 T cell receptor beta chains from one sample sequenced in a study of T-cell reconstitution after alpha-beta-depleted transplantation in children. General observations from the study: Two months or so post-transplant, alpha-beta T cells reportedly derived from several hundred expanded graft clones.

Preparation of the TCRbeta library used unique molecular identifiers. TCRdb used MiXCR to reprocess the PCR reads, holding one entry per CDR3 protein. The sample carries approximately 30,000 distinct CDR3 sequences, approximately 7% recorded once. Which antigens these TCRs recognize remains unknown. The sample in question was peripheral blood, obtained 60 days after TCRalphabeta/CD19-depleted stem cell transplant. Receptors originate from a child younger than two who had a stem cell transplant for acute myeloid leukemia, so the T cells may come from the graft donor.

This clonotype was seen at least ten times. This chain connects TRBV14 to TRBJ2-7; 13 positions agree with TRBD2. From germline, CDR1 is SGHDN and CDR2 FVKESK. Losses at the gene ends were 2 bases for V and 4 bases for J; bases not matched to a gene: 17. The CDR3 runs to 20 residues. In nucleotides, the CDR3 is TGTGCCAGCAGCCAAACACCCGGGACAAAAAAGACTAGCGGGGGGTACGAGCAGTACTTC. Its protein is CASSQTPGTKKTSGGYEQYF. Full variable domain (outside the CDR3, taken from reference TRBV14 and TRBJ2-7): EAGVTQFPSHSVIEKGQTVTLRCDPISGHDNLYWYRRVMGKEIKFLLHFVKESKQDESGMPNNRFLAERTGGTYSTLKVQPAELEDSGVYFCASSQTPGTKKTSGGYEQYFGPGTRLTVT.

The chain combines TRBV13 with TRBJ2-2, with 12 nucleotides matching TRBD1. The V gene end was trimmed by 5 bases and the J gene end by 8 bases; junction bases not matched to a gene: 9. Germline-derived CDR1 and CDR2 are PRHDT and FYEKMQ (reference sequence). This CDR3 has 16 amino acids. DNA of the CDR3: TGTGCCAGCAGCGGGGGACAGGGGGCTATACCTGGGGAGCTGTTTTTT. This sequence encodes CASSGGQGAIPGELFF.

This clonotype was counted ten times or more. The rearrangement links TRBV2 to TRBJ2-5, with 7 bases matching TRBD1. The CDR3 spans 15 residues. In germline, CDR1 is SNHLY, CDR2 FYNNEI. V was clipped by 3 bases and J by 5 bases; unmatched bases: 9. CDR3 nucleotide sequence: TGTGCCAGCAGTGATATGACGACAGGGACGGAGACCCAGTACTTC. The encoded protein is CASSDMTTGTETQYF.

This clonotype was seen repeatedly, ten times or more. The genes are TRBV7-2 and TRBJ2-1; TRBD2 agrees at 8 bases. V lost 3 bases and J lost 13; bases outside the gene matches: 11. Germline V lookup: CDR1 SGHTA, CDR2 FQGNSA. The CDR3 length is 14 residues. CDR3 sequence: CASSFSALLAVQFF. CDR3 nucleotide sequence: TGTGCCAGCAGCTTCTCCGCCCTACTAGCGGTACAGTTCTTC.

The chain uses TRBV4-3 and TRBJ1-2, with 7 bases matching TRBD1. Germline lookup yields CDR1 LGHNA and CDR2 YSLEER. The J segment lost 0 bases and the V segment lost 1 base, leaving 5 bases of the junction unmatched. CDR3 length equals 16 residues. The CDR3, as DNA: TGCGCCAGCAGCCAAGTTACAGGGGTGACTAACTATGGCTACACCTTC. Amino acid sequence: CASSQVTGVTNYGYTF.

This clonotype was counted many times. CDR3 DNA: TGCAGTGCGGGGGACCACCACTCCTACGAGCAGTACTTC. This translates into CSAGDHHSYEQYF. J is TRBJ2-7 and V is TRBV20-1; D tentatively reads TRBD1 or TRBD2 (5 bases each). The germline V gene encodes CDR1 DFQATT and CDR2 SNEGSKA (reference sequence). There are 13 residues in the CDR3. V lost 6 bases and J 0 bases, leaving 12 bases between the germline ends.

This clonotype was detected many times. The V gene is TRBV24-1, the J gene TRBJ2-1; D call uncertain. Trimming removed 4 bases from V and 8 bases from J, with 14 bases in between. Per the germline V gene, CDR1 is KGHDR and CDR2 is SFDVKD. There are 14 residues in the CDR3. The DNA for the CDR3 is TGTGCCACCAGTGACCCCGGGCTCAGCCATGAGCAGTTCTTC. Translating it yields CATSDPGLSHEQFF.

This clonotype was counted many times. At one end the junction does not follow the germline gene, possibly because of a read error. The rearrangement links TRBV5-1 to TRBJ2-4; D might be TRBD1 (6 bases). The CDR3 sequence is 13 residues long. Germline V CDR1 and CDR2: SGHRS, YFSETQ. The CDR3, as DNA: TGCGCCAGCAGCTCGCCGGACAGCCCCGCCGTTGCCTTC. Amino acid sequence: CASSSPDSPAVAF.

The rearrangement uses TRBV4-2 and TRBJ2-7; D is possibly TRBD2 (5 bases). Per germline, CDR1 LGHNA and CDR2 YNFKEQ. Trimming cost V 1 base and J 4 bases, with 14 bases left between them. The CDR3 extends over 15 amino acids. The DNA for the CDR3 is TGTGCCAGCAGCCAAGTGTCCAACGGAGGTTACGAGCAGTACTTC. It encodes CASSQVSNGGYEQYF.

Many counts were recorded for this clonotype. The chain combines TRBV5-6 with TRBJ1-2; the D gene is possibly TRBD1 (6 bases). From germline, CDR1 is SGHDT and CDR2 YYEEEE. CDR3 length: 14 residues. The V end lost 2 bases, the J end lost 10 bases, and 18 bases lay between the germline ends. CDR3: CASSFWTVRGVYTF. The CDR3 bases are TGTGCCAGCAGCTTCTGGACAGTTAGAGGAGTCTACACCTTC.

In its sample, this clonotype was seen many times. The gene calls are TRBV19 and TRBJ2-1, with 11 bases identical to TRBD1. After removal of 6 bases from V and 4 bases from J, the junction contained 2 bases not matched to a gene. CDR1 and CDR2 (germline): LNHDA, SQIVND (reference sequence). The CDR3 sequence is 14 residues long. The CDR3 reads CASSGTGGYNEQFF. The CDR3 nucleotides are TGTGCCAGTAGCGGGACAGGGGGGTACAATGAGCAGTTCTTC.

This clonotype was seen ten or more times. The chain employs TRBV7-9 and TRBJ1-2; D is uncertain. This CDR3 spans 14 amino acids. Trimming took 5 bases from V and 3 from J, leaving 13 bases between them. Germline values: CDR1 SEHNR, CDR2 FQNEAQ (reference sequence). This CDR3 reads CASSPRTSDYGYTF. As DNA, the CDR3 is TGTGCCAGCAGCCCGCGGACGTCAGACTATGGCTACACCTTC.

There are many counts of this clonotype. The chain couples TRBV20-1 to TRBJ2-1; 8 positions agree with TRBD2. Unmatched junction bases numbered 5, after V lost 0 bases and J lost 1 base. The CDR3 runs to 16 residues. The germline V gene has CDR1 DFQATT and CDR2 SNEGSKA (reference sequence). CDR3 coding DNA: TGCAGTGCTAGAGATTTTCGGGGGGGTTCCTACAATGAGCAGTTCTTC. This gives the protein CSARDFRGGSYNEQFF.

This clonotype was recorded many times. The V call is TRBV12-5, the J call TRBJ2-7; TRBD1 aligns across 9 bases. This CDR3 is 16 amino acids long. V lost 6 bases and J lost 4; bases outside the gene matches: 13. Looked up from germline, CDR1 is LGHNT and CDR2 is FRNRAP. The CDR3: CASGRNRDREPYEQYF. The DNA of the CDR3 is TGTGCTAGTGGCCGAAACCGGGACAGGGAACCGTACGAGCAGTACTTC.

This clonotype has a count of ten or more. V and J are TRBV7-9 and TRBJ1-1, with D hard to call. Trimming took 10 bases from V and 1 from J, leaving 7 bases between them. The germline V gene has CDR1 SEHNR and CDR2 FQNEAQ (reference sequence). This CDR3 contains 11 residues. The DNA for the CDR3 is TGTGCCACTCGAAGGAACACTGAAGCTTTCTTT. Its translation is CATRRNTEAFF.

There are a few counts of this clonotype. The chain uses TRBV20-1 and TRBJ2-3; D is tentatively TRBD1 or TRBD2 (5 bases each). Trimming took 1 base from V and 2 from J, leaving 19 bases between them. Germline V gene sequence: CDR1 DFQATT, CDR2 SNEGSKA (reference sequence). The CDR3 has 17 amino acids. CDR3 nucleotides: TGCAGTGCTAGAGTGTTCGGCCACGAGGGGTTCACAGATACGCAGTATTTT. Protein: CSARVFGHEGFTDTQYF.

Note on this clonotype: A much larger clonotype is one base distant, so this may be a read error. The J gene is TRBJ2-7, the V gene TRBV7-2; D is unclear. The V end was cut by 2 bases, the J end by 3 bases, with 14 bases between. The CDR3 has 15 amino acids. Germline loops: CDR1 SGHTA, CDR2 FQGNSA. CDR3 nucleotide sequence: TGTGCCAGCAGCTTAACGTTCTTAGTCGACTACGAGCAGTACTTC. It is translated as CASSLTFLVDYEQYF.

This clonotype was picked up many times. The CDR3 loop reads CSVEAPGPVEDTQYF. In DNA, the CDR3 is TGCAGCGTTGAGGCCCCGGGTCCTGTGGAAGATACGCAGTATTTT. V is TRBV29-1 and J is TRBJ2-3; no definite D call. In germline, CDR1 is SQVTM, CDR2 ANQGSEA. This CDR3 has 15 residues. V was pared by 3 bases and J by 5 bases, with 18 bases between.

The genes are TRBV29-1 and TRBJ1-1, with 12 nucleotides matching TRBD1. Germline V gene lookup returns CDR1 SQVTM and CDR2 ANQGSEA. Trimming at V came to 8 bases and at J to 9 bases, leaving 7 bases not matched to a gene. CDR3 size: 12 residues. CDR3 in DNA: TGCAGCACCTGCCGGGACAGGGGGCAAGCTTTCTTT. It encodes CSTCRDRGQAFF.

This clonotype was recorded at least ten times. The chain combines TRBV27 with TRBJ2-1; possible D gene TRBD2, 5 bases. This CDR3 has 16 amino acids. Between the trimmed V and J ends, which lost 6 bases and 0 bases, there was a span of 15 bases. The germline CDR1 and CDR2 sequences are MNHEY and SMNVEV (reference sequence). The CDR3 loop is CASRRLAGSSYNEQFF. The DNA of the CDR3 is TGTGCCAGCAGGCGCCTAGCTGGGAGCTCCTACAATGAGCAGTTCTTC.

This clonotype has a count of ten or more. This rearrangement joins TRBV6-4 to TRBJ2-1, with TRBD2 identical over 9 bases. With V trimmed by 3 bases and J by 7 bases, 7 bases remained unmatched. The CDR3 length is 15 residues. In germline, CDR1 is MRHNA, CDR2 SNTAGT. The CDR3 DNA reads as TGTGCCAGCAGTGATAGCGGGAGAAGGAGGAATGAGCAGTTCTTC. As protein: CASSDSGRRRNEQFF.

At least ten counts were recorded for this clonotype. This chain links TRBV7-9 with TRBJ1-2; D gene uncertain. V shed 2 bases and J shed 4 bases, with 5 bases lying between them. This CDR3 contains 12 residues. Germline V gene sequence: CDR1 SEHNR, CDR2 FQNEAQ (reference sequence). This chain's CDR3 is CASSLSPYGYTF. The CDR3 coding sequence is TGTGCCAGCAGCTTATCGCCCTATGGCTACACCTTC.

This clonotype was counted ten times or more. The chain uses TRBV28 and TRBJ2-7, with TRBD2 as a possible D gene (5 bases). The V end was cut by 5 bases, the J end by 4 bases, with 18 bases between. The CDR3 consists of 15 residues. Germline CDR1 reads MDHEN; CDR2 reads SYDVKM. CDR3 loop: CASSAIGLFGYEQYF. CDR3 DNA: TGTGCCAGCAGTGCTATCGGACTCTTCGGGTACGAGCAGTACTTC.

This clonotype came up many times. The CDR3 DNA is TGCGCCAGCACGGGGGGTTACGAGCAGTACTTC. Its translation is CASTGGYEQYF. The chain employs TRBV5-1 and TRBJ2-7, with TRBD2 matching 7 bases. The germline V gene encodes CDR1 SGHRS and CDR2 YFSETQ. With 6 bases clipped from V and 4 bases from J, the junction kept 1 base outside the gene matches. This CDR3 is built from 11 residues. Based on the CDR3 plus reference TRBV5-1 and TRBJ2-7, the full variable domain is KAGVTQTPRYLIKTRGQQVTLSCSPISGHRSVSWYQQTPGQGLQFLFEYFSETQRNKGNFPGRFSGRQFSNSRSEMNVSTLELGDSALYLCASTGGYEQYFGPGTRLTVT.

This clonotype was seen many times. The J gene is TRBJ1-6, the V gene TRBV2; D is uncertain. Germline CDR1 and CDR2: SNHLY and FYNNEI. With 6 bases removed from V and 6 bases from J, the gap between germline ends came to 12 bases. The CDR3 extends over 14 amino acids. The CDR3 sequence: CASSAVGRNSPLHF. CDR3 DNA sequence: TGTGCCAGCAGCGCGGTCGGTCGTAATTCACCCCTCCACTTT.

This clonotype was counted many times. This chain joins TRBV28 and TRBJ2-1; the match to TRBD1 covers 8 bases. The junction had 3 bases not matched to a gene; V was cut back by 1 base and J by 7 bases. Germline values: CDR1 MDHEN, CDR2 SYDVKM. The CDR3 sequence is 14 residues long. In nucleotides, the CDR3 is TGTGCCAGCAGTTTATTACACAGGGGGAATGAGCAGTTCTTC. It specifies CASSLLHRGNEQFF.

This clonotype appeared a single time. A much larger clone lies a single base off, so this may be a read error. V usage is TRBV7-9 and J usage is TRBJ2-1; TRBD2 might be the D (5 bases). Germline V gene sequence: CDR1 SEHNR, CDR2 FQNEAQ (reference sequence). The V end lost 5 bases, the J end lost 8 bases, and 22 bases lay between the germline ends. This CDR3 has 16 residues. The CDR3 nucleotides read TGTGCCAGCAGCCCCAGCAGCGGCACGCCATACGATGAGCAGTTCTTC. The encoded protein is CASSPSSGTPYDEQFF.

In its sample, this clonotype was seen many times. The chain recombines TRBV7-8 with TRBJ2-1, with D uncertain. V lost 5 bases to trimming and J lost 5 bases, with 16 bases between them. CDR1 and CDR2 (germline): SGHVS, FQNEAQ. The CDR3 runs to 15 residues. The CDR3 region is CASSGPDNVHNEQFF. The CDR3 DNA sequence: TGTGCCAGCAGCGGACCCGACAATGTTCACAATGAGCAGTTCTTC.

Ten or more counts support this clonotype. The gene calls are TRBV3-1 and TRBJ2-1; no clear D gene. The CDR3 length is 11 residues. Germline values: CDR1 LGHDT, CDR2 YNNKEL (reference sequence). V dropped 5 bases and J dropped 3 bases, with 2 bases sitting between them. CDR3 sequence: CASSYYNEQFF. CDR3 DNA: TGTGCCAGCAGCTACTACAATGAGCAGTTCTTC.

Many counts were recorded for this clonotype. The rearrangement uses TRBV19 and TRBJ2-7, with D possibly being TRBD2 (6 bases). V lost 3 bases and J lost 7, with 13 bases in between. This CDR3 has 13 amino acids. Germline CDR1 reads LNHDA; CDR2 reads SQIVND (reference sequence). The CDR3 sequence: CASSIGGEYEQYF. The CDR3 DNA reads TGTGCCAGTAGTATTGGAGGGGAGTATGAGCAGTACTTC.

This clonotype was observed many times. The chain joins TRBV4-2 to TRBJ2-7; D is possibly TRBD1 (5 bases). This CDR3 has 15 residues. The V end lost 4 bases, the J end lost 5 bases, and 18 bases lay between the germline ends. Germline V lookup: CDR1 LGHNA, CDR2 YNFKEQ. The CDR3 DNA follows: TGTGCCAGCAGCCGCCAGGGCTTGGGGAAGCACGAGCAGTACTTC. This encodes CASSRQGLGKHEQYF.